The source of this T cell receptor beta chain is a study of cytomegalovirus exposure and HLA in healthy donors. On the study more broadly: A prior analysis found about 120 million unique TCR beta sequences from some 190 million T cells.

A multiplex PCR was run with 60 Vbeta primers and 13 Jbeta primers. Clones were read by immunoSEQ multiplex PCR, and TCRdb kept only the in-frame ones, dropping some. The table lists some 150,000 clones, over 70% of them singletons. Looked up from germline, CDR1 is SGHRS and CDR2 is YFSETQ. The CDR3 has 15 amino acids. Trimming at V came to 4 bases and at J to 2 bases, leaving 7 bases not matched to a gene. As to this clone: Antigen specificity is unknown.

Findings and limits, study-wide: Earlier analysis found most TCR beta V segments productive about 87% or about 30% of the time. The authors later linked a missense DCLRE1C variant to TCR beta V- and J-gene trimming. The Asian-associated ancestry cluster reportedly had fewer N-insertions than the roughly 700-donor mean in a later analysis.

This receptor was identified in a woman aged 40-49 years in good health and CMV-seronegative. The chain is built from TRBV5-1 and TRBJ1-2, with TRBD1 matching over 8 bases. The specimen was PBMCs. CDR3 DNA sequence: TGCGCCAGCAGCCTTGGACAGGGATGGAACTATGGCTACACCTTC. This encodes CASSLGQGWNYGYTF.